This T cell receptor (beta chain) emerged from a study of blood T cell repertoires in COVID-19. Across the study: COVID-19 samples from acute and convalescent phases originated in the United States, Italy and Spain.

In germline, CDR1 is MNHEY, CDR2 SMNVEV (reference sequence). The CDR3 runs 17 residues. V was cut by 11 bases and J by 4 bases, with 27 bases left in between. Per the authors' pipeline: How many nucleated cells were present was estimated from reference gene primer amplification. Clones were sequenced by immunoSEQ multiplex PCR, and TCRdb holds only the in-frame ones, with some missing. Clone size and the V and J calls come from that table; the DNA yielded D and trimming. The repertoire holds 390,000 or so clones, with roughly nine tenths as singletons. The V call is TRBV27, the J call TRBJ2-1, with D perhaps matching TRBD2 (5 bases). This TCR was recovered from a woman in her twenties or thirties with COVID-19, enrolled during active disease. Material for sequencing was peripheral blood. CDR3 DNA sequence: TGTGCCGCGGGCAGTCCCCGGACTGGTGGTTCATACAATGAGCAGTTCTTC. Translating gives CAAGSPRTGGSYNEQFF.